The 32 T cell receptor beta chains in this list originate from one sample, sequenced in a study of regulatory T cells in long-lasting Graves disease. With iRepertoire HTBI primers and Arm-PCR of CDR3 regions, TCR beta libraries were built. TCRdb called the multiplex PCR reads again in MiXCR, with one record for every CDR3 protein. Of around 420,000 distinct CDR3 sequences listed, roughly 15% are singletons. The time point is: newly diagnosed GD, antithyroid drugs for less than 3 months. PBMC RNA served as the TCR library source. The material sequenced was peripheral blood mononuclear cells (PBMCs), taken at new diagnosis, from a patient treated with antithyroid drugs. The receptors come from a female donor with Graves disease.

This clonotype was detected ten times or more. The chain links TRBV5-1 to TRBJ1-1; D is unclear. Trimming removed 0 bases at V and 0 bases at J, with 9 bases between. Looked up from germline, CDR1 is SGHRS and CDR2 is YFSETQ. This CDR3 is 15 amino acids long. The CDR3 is CASSLGAGMNTEAFF. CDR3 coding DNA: TGCGCCAGCAGCTTGGGTGCCGGGATGAACACTGAAGCTTTCTTT.

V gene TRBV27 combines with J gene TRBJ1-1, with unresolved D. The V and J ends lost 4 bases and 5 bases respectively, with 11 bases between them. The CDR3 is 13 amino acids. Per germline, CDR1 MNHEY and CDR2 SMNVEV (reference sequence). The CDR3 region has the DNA TGTGCCAGCAGTTCAAGGCAATGGACTGAAGCTTTCTTT. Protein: CASSSRQWTEAFF.

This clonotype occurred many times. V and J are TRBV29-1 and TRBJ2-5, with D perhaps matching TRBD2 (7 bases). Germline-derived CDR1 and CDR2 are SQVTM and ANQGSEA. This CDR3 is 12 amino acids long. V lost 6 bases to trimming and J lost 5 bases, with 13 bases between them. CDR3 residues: CSVGGASETQYF. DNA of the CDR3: TGCAGCGTAGGGGGGGCTAGCGAGACCCAGTACTTC.

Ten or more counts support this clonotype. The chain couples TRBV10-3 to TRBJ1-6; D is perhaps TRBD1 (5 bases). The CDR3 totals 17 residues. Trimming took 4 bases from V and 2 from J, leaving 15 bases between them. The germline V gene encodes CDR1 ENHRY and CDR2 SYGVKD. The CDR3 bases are TGTGCCATCAGTGGCGGGACCGCAGGCACCTATAATTCACCCCTCCACTTT. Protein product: CAISGGTAGTYNSPLHF.

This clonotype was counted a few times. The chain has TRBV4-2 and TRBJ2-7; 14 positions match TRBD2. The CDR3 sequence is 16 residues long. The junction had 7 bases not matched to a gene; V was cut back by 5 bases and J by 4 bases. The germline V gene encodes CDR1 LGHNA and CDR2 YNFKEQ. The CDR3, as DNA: TGTGCCAGCAGCGCTGGGACTAGCGGGAGTACATACGAGCAGTACTTC. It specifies CASSAGTSGSTYEQYF.

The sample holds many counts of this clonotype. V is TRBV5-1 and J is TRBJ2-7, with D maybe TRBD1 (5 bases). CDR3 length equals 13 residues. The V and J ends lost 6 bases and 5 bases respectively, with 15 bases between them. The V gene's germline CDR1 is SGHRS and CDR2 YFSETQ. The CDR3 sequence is CASNLDSQNEQYF. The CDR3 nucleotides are TGCGCCAGCAACCTTGACAGTCAGAACGAGCAGTACTTC.

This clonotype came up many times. CDR3 amino acids: CASSESTEGNTIYF. The CDR3 DNA reads TGCGCCAGCAGTGAGTCGACAGAAGGAAACACCATATATTTT. This chain links TRBV10-2 with TRBJ1-3, with D maybe TRBD1 (5 bases). The V gene's germline CDR1 is WSHSY and CDR2 SAAADI. The CDR3 loop spans 14 amino acids. V lost 0 bases and J lost 4, with 7 bases in between.

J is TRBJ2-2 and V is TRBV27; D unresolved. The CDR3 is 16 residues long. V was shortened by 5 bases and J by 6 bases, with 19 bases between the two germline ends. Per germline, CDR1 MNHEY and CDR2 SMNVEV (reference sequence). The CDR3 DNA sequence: TGTGCCAGCAGTCACCTCCGCGCCCGCGACCCCGGGGAGCTGTTTTTT. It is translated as CASSHLRARDPGELFF.

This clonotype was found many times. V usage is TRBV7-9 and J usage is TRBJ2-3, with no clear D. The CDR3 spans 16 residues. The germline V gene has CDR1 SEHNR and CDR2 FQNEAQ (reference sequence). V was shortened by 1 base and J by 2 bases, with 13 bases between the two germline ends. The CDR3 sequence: CASSLGLNKNTDTQYF. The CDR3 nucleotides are TGTGCCAGCAGCTTAGGACTTAACAAAAACACAGATACGCAGTATTTT.

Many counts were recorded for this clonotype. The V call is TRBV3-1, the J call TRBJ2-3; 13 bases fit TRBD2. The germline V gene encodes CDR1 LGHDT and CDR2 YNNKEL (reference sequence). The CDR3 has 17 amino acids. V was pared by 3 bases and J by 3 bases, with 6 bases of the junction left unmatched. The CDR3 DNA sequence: TGTGCCAGCAGCCAGGGCCCGGGACTAGCGGGAACAGATACGCAGTATTTT. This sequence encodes CASSQGPGLAGTDTQYF.

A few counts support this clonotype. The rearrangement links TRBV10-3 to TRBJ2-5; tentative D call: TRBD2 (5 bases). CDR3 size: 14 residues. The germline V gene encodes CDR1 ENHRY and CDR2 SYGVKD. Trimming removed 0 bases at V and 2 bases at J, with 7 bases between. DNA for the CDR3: TGTGCCATCAGTGAGTCCCGACTACAAGAGACCCAGTACTTC. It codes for CAISESRLQETQYF.

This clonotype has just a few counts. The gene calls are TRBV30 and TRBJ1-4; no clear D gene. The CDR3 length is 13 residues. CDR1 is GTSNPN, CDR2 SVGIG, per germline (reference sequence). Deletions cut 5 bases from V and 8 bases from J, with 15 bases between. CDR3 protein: CAWHGIGNEKLFF. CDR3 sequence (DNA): TGTGCCTGGCATGGTATAGGGAACGAAAAACTGTTTTTT.

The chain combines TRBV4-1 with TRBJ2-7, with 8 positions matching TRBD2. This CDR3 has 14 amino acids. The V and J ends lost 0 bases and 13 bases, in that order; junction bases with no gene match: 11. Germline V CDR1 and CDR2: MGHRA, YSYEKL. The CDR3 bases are TGCGCCAGCAGCCAAGAGACTCGGAGCGGGAGTACCTACTTC. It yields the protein CASSQETRSGSTYF.

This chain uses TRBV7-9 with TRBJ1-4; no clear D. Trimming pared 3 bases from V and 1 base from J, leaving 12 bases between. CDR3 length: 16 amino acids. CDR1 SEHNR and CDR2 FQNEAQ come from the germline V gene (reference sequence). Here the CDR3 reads CASSLKAYLTNEKLFF. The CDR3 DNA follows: TGTGCCAGCAGCTTGAAAGCCTACTTAACTAATGAAAAACTGTTTTTT.

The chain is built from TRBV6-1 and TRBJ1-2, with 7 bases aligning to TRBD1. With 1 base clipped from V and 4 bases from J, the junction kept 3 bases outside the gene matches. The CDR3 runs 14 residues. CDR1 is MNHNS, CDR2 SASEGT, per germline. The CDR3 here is CASSEVGGSYGYTF. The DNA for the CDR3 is TGTGCCAGCAGTGAAGTAGGGGGCTCCTATGGCTACACCTTC.

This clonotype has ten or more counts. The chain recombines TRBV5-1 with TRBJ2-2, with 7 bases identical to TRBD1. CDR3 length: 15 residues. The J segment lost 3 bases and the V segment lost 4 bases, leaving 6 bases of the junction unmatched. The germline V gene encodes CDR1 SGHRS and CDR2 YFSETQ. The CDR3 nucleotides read TGCGCCAGCAGCCTAACAGGGGATCACACCGGGGAGCTGTTTTTT. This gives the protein CASSLTGDHTGELFF. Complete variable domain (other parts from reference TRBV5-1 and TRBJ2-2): KAGVTQTPRYLIKTRGQQVTLSCSPISGHRSVSWYQQTPGQGLQFLFEYFSETQRNKGNFPGRFSGRQFSNSRSEMNVSTLELGDSALYLCASSLTGDHTGELFFGEGSRLTVL.

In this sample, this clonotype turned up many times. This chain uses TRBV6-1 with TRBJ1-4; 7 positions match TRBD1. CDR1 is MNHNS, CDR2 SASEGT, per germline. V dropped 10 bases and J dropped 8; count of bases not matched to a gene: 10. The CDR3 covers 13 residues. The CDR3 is CATRTGVVEKLFF. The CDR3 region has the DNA TGTGCCACCCGTACAGGGGTGGTCGAAAAACTGTTTTTT.

As DNA, the CDR3 is TGCAGTGCCTCCTCCACAAGGGGGGGGCTAGACAATGAGCAGTTCTTC. Protein product: CSASSTRGGLDNEQFF. The chain combines TRBV20-1 with TRBJ2-1, with D possibly being TRBD2 (7 bases). This CDR3 contains 16 residues. Germline V gene lookup returns CDR1 DFQATT and CDR2 SNEGSKA (reference sequence). Trimming removed 6 bases from V and 5 bases from J, with 23 bases in between.

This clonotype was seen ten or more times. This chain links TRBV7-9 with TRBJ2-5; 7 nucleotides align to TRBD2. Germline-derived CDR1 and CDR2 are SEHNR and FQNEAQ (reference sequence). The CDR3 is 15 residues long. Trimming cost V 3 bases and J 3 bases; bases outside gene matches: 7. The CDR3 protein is CASSFSLAAKETQYF. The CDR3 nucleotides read TGTGCCAGCAGCTTTAGCCTAGCGGCGAAAGAGACCCAGTACTTC.

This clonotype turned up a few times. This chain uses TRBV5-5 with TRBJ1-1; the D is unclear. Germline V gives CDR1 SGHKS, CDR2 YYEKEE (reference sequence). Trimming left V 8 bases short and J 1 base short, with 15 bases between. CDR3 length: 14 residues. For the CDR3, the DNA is TGTGCCAGTTCTAGTGGTAGGGAGAACACTGAAGCTTTCTTT. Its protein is CASSSGRENTEAFF.

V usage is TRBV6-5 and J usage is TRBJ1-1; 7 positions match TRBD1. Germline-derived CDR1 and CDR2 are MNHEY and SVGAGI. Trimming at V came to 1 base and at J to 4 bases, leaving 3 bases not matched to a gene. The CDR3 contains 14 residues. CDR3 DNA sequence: TGTGCCAGCAGTTACTTAACAGGGGTCACTGAAGCTTTCTTT. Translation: CASSYLTGVTEAFF.

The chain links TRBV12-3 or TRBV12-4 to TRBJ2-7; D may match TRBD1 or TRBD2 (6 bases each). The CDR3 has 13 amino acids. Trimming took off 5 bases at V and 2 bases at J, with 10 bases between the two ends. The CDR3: CASSGGPTYEQYF. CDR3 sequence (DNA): TGTGCCAGCAGTGGGGGGCCGACCTACGAGCAGTACTTC.

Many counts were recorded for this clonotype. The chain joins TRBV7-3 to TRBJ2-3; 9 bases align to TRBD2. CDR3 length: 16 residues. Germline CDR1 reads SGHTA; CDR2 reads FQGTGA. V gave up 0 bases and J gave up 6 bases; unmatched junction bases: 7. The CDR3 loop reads CASSLTYSGGTDTQYF. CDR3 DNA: TGTGCCAGCAGCTTAACCTACAGCGGGGGGACGGATACGCAGTATTTT.

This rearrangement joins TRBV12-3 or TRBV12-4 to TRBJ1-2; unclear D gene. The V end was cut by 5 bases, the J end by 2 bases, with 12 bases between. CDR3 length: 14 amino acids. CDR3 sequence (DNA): TGTGCCAGCAGTGCAGACTCCCTAAACTATGGCTACACCTTC. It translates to CASSADSLNYGYTF.

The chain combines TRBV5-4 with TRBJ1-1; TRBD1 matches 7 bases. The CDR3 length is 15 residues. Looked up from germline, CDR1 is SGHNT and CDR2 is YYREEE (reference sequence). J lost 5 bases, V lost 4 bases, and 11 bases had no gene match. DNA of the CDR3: TGTGCCAGCAGCACCCGGACAGGTGTCTCTACTGAAGCTTTCTTT. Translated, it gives CASSTRTGVSTEAFF.

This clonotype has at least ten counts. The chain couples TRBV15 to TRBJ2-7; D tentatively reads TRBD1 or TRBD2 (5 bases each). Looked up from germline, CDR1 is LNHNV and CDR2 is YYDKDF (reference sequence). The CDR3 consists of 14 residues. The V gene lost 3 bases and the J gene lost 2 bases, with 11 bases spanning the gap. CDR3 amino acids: CATSRLRGAYEQYF. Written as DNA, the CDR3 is TGTGCCACCAGCAGGTTGAGGGGAGCCTACGAGCAGTACTTC.

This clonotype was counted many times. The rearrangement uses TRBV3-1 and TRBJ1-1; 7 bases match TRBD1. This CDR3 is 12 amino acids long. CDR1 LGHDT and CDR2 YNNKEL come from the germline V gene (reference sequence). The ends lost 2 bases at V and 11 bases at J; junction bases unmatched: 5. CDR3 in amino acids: CASSQNRGGAFF. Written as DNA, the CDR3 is TGTGCCAGCAGCCAAAACAGGGGAGGCGCTTTCTTT.

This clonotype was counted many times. CDR3 nucleotide sequence: TGTGCCAGCAGCCAAGATTACGGTGGGGACCCTTACGAGCAGTACTTC. Its translation is CASSQDYGGDPYEQYF. This chain connects TRBV3-1 to TRBJ2-7; D is tentatively TRBD1 or TRBD2 (5 bases each). CDR1 is LGHDT, CDR2 YNNKEL, per germline (reference sequence). This CDR3 has 16 amino acids. The germline V and J ends were trimmed by 0 bases and 4 bases, with 16 bases remaining between them.

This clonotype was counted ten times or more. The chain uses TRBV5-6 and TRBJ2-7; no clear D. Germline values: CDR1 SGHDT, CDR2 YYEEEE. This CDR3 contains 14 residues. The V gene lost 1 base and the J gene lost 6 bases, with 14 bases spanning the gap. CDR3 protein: CASSLSGLEGEQYF. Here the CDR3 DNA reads TGTGCCAGCAGCTTGTCGGGTCTCGAAGGCGAGCAGTACTTC.

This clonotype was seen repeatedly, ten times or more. CDR3 amino acids: CAIRKTGTYEQYF. CDR3 bases: TGTGCCATCAGGAAGACTGGGACCTACGAGCAGTACTTC. This chain joins TRBV10-3 and TRBJ2-7, with D uncertain. Deletions cut 6 bases from V and 2 bases from J, with 11 bases between. Germline V CDR1 and CDR2: ENHRY, SYGVKD. This CDR3 is 13 amino acids long.

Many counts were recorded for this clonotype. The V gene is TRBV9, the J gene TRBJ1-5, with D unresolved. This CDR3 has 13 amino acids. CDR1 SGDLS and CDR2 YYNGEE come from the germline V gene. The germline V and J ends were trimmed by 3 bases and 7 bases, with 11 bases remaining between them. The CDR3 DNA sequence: TGTGCCAGCAGCGGTGGGATAAACCAGCCCCAGCATTTT. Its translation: CASSGGINQPQHF.

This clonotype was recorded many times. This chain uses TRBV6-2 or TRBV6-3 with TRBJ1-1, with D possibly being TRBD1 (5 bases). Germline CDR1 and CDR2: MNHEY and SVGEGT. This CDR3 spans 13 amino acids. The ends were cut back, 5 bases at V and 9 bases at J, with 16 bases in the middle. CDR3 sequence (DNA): TGTGCCAGCAGTCCCCCGCGGGGGAAACAAGCTTTCTTT. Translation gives CASSPPRGKQAFF.